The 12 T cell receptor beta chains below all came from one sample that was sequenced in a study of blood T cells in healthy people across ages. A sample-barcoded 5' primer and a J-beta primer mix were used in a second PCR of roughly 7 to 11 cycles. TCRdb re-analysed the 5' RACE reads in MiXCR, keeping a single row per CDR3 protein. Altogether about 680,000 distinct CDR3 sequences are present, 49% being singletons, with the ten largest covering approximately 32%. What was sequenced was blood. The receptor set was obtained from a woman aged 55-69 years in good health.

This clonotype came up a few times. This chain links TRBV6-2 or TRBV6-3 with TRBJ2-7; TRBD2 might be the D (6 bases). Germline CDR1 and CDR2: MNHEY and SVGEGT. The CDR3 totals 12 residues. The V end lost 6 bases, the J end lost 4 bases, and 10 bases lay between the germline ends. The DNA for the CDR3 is TGTGCCAGCAGCAGGGACTTGTACGAGCAGTACTTC. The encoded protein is CASSRDLYEQYF.

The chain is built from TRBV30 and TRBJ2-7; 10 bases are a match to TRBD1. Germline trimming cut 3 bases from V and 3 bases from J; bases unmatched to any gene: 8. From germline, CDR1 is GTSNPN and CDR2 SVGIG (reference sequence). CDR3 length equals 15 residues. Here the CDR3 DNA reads TGTGCCTGGAGCAGGACAGGGGGGTATGACTACGAGCAGTACTTC. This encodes CAWSRTGGYDYEQYF. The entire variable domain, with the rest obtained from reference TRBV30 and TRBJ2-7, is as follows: SQTIHQWPATLVQPVGSPLSLECTVEGTSNPNLYWYRQAAGRGLQLLFYSVGIGQISSEVPQNLSASRPQDRQFILSSKKLLLSDSGFYLCAWSRTGGYDYEQYFGPGTRLTVT.

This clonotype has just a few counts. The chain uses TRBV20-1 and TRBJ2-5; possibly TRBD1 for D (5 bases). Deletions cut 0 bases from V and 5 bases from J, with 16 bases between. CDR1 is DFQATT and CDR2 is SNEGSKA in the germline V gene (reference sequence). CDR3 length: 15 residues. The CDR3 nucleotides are TGCAGTGCTAGAGATCTCGGGTCAGGGATGGAGACCCAGTACTTC. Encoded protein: CSARDLGSGMETQYF.

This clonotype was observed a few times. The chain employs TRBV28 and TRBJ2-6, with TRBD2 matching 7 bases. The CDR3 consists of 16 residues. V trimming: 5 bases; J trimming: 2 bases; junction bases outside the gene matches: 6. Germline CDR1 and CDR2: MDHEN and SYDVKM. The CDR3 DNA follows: TGTGCCAGCAGTCCCACTCGGGGGGCTGGGGCCAACGTCCTGACTTTC. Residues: CASSPTRGAGANVLTF.

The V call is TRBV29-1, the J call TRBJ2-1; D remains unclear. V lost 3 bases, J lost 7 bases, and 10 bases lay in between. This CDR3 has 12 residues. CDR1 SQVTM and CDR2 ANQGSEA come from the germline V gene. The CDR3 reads CSVEGNVNEQFF. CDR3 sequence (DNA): TGCAGCGTTGAGGGAAACGTGAATGAGCAGTTCTTC.

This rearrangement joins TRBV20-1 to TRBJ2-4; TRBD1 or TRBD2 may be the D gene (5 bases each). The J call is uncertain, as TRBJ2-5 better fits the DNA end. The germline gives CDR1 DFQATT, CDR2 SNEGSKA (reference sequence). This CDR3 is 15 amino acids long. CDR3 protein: CSAWSGARGQETQYF. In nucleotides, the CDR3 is TGCAGTGCATGGAGTGGGGCCCGCGGGCAAGAGACCCAGTACTTC.

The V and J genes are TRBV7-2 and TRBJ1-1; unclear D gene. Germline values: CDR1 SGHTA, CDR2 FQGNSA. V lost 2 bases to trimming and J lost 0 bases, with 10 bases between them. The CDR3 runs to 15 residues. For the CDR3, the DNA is TGTGCCAGCAGCTTACGAAGAGCTATGAACACTGAAGCTTTCTTT. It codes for CASSLRRAMNTEAFF.

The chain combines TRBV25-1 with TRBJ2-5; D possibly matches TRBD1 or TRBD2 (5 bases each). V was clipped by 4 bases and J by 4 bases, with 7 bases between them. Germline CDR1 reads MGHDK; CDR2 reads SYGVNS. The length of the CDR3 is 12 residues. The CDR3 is CASSGGSETQYF. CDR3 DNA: TGTGCCAGCAGTGGGGGGTCAGAGACCCAGTACTTC.

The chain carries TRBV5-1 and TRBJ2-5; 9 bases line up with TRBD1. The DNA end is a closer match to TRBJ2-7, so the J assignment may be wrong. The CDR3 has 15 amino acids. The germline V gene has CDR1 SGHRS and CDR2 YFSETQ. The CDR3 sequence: CASSKRTGDIDEQYF. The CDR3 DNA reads TGCGCCAGCAGCAAACGGACAGGGGACATCGACGAGCAGTACTTC.

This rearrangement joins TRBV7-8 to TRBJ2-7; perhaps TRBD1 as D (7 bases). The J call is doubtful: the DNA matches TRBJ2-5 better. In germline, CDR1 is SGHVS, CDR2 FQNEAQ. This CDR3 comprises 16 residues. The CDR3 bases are TGTGCCAGCAGCCCGGTAGGAGGGGGCGGTGAAGAGACCCAGTACTTC. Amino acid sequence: CASSPVGGGGEETQYF.

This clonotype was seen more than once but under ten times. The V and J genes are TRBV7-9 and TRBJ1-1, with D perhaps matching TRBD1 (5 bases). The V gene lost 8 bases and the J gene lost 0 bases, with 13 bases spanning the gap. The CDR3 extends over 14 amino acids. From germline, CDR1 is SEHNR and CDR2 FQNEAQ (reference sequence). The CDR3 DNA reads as TGTGCCAGCTCACCAACAGGCATGAACACTGAAGCTTTCTTT. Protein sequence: CASSPTGMNTEAFF.

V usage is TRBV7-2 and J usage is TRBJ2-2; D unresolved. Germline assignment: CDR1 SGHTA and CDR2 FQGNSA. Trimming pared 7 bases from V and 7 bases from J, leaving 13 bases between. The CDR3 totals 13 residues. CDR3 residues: CASTPLRSGELFF. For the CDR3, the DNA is TGTGCCAGCACCCCTCTCCGTAGCGGGGAGCTGTTTTTT.